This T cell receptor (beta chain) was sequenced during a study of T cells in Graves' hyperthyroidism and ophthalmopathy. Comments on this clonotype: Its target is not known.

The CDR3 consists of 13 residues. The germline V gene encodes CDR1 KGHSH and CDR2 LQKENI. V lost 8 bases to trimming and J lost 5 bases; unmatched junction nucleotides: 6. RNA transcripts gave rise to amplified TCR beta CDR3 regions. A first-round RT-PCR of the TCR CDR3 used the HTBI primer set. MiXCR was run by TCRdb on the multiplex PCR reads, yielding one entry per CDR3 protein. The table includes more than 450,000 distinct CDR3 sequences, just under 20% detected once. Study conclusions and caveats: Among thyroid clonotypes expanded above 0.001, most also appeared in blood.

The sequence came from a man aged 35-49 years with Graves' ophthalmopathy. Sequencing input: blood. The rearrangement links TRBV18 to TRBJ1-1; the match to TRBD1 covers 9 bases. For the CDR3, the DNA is TGTGCCAGCGGAAGGACAGGGGAGACTGAAGCTTTCTTT. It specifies CASGRTGETEAFF.